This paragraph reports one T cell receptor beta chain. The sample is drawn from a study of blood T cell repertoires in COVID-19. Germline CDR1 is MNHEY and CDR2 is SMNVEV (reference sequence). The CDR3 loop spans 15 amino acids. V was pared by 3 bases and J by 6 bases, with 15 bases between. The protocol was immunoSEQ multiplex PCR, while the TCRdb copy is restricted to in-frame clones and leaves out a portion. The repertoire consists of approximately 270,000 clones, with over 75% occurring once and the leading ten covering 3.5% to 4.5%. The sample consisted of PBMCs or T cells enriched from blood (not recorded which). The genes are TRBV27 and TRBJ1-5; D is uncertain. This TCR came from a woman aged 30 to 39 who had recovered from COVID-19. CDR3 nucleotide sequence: TGTGCCAGCAGTTTGAAGGCGCGGCCCATTCAGCCCCAGCATTTT. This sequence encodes CASSLKARPIQPQHF.